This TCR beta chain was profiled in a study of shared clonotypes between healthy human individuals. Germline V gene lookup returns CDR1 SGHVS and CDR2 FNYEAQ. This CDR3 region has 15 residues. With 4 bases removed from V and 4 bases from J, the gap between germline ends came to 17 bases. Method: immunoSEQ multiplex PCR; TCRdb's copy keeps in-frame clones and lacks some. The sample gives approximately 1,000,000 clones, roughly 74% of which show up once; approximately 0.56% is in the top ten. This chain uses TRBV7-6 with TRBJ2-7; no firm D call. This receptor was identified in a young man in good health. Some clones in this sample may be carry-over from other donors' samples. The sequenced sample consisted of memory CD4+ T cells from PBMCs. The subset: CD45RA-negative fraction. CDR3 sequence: CASSSFGKVDYEQYF. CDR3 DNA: TGTGCCAGCAGCTCCTTTGGCAAAGTGGATTACGAGCAGTACTTC.